In this sample, the clone carrying this T cell receptor (beta chain) turned up once. Its target is unknown. The PCR used 60 Vbeta and 13 Jbeta primers. Generated by immunoSEQ multiplex PCR, the TCRdb table keeps only in-frame clones and is missing some. The sample yields about 140,000 clones, 75% to 90% seen once. The data originate from a study of cytomegalovirus exposure and HLA in healthy donors. Though nominally healthy at sampling, donors likely had unrecorded immune exposures. In germline, CDR1 is SNHLY, CDR2 FYNNEI. The CDR3 consists of 16 residues. V lost 5 bases and J lost 2, with 15 bases in between. Findings of the study overall: Overall, approximately 150 TCR beta chains were annotated as cytomegalovirus-associated. Of the V segments, some could not be distinguished, including TRBV6-2 and TRBV6-3, and were excluded.

The origin of this receptor is a woman aged 50 to 65 in good health and CMV-seropositive. Source material: PBMCs. This chain connects TRBV2 to TRBJ2-2, with a weak D call TRBD2 (5 bases). The CDR3 sequence: CASSPDGITNTGELFF. In DNA form, the CDR3 reads TGTGCCAGCAGTCCTGACGGGATTACTAACACCGGGGAGCTGTTTTTT.